The next 18 T cell receptor beta chains were all read from a single sample in a study of cytotoxic CD8 clonotypes in ibrutinib-treated CLL. Sequencing used immunoSEQ multiplex PCR; TCRdb keeps in-frame clones, though not all of them. The sample lists 85,000 or so clones, roughly 83% occurring once. Sequenced here: PBMCs, sampled after 12 months of ibrutinib treatment. These receptors originate from a human donor with chronic lymphocytic leukemia.

The chain employs TRBV4-3 and TRBJ2-7, with D uncertain. The V gene's germline CDR1 is LGHNA and CDR2 YSLEER. The CDR3 loop spans 13 amino acids. V was cut by 5 bases and J by 2 bases, with 10 bases left in between. DNA for the CDR3: TGCGCCAGCAGCTCTGGCGAGACCTACGAGCAGTACTTC. Translation: CASSSGETYEQYF.

This chain links TRBV4-3 with TRBJ2-5; 9 bases are shared with TRBD1. Germline lookup yields CDR1 LGHNA and CDR2 YSLEER. Germline trimming cut 0 bases from V and 5 bases from J; bases unmatched to any gene: 7. The CDR3 runs 16 residues. This chain's CDR3 is CASSQDLEDRGETQYF. The CDR3 DNA reads as TGCGCCAGCAGCCAAGATTTGGAGGACAGGGGCGAGACCCAGTACTTC.

The chain employs TRBV7-2 and TRBJ1-5; 10 nucleotides line up with TRBD1. The CDR3 consists of 15 residues. V was clipped by 5 bases and J by 5 bases; unmatched bases: 6. Per the germline V gene, CDR1 is SGHTA and CDR2 is FQGNSA. The CDR3 protein is CASSGGQGGYQPQHF. CDR3 DNA sequence: TGTGCCAGCAGCGGTGGACAGGGGGGATATCAGCCCCAGCATTTT.

CDR3: CASRPSPPNTEAFF. As DNA, the CDR3 is TGTGCCAGCAGGCCTTCGCCTCCAAACACTGAAGCTTTCTTT. V and J are TRBV6-5 and TRBJ1-1, with no clear D. V gave up 6 bases and J gave up 2 bases, with 13 bases separating them. Germline V gene data show CDR1 as MNHEY and CDR2 as SVGAGI. The CDR3 runs to 14 residues.

V gene TRBV6-5 combines with J gene TRBJ1-2; tentatively, D is TRBD1 (6 bases). V was pared by 2 bases and J by 8 bases, with 12 bases between. CDR3 length: 13 amino acids. From germline, CDR1 is MNHEY and CDR2 SVGAGI. CDR3 in DNA: TGTGCCAGCAGTTACCCGGGACAACGAGGCTACACCTTC. Its translation: CASSYPGQRGYTF.

The chain links TRBV7-9 to TRBJ1-5; no firm D call. With 5 bases removed from V and 2 bases from J, the gap between germline ends came to 10 bases. Germline assignment: CDR1 SEHNR and CDR2 FQNEAQ (reference sequence). The CDR3 is made up of 14 amino acids. In DNA, the CDR3 is TGTGCCAGCAGCCGGGGTTTTGGCAATCAGCCCCAGCATTTT. It specifies CASSRGFGNQPQHF.

V is TRBV19 and J is TRBJ1-6; the match to TRBD1 covers 7 bases. Per the germline V gene, CDR1 is LNHDA and CDR2 is SQIVND (reference sequence). The ends lost 9 bases at V and 0 bases at J; junction bases unmatched: 2. This CDR3 has 14 residues. DNA for the CDR3: TGTGCCAGCGGGACAGACTCCTATAATTCACCCCTCCACTTT. It specifies CASGTDSYNSPLHF.

This sequence joins TRBV29-1 and TRBJ2-2, with TRBD1 matching 7 bases. This CDR3 spans 14 amino acids. V lost 6 bases and J lost 4; bases outside the gene matches: 8. Germline CDR1 SQVTM, CDR2 ANQGSEA. CDR3 coding DNA: TGCAGCGTCAAGGGGGCGCCTGGCACCGGGGAGCTGTTTTTT. Protein: CSVKGAPGTGELFF.

The genes are TRBV7-9 and TRBJ2-3; the match to TRBD2 covers 9 bases. CDR1 SEHNR and CDR2 FQNEAQ come from the germline V gene (reference sequence). V trimming: 3 bases; J trimming: 4 bases; junction bases outside the gene matches: 5. This CDR3 comprises 15 residues. The CDR3 is CASSFAGGSADTQYF. CDR3 nucleotides: TGTGCCAGCAGCTTCGCGGGAGGGTCGGCAGATACGCAGTATTTT. Full variable domain (remainder filled in from reference TRBV7-9 and TRBJ2-3): DTGVSQNPRHKITKRGQNVTFRCDPISEHNRLYWYRQTLGQGPEFLTYFQNEAQLEKSRLLSDRFSAERPKGSFSTLEIQRTEQGDSAMYLCASSFAGGSADTQYFGPGTRLTVL.

The rearrangement uses TRBV6-5 and TRBJ2-7, with D maybe TRBD1 (6 bases). From germline, CDR1 is MNHEY and CDR2 SVGAGI. The CDR3 has 15 amino acids. V shed 5 bases and J shed 7 bases, with 21 bases lying between them. CDR3 sequence (DNA): TGTGCCAGCAGTCGCCTGGACAGCGGTCCGGGGGAGCAGTACTTC. Encoded protein: CASSRLDSGPGEQYF.

V and J are TRBV5-1 and TRBJ2-7; D may match TRBD1 or TRBD2 (5 bases each). CDR1 and CDR2 (germline): SGHRS, YFSETQ. V dropped 4 bases and J dropped 3 bases, with 17 bases sitting between them. The CDR3 spans 15 residues. Here the CDR3 DNA reads TGCGCCAGCAGCATGTCAGGGACGGCTCACTACGAGCAGTACTTC. Its translation: CASSMSGTAHYEQYF.

This chain connects TRBV28 to TRBJ2-1; 8 bases map to TRBD2. CDR3 size: 15 residues. J lost 5 bases, V lost 2 bases, and 5 bases had no gene match. The germline V gene has CDR1 MDHEN and CDR2 SYDVKM. CDR3: CASSLAGGFHNEQFF. Here the CDR3 DNA reads TGTGCCAGCAGTTTAGCGGGGGGTTTCCACAATGAGCAGTTCTTC.

The CDR3 sequence is CASSIGPALNTEAFF. CDR3 DNA: TGTGCCAGTAGTATAGGGCCAGCCCTTAACACTGAAGCTTTCTTT. The chain carries TRBV19 and TRBJ1-1; D remains ambiguous. V was shortened by 1 base and J by 2 bases, with 11 bases between the two germline ends. CDR3 size: 15 residues. The germline CDR1 and CDR2 sequences are LNHDA and SQIVND (reference sequence).

The chain joins TRBV7-8 to TRBJ2-5; 9 positions match TRBD1. The ends lost 5 bases at V and 10 bases at J; junction bases unmatched: 8. The CDR3 contains 13 residues. Germline V gene sequence: CDR1 SGHVS, CDR2 FQNEAQ. The CDR3 is CASSEQGARGQYF. The CDR3 DNA sequence: TGTGCCAGCAGCGAACAGGGGGCGCGGGGCCAGTACTTC.

The chain recombines TRBV21-1 with TRBJ2-5. TRBV21-1 is a listed pseudogene. This CDR3 has 16 amino acids. The CDR3: CASSKARGLPQETQYF. CDR3 sequence (DNA): TGTGCCAGCAGCAAAGCACGGGGGCTCCCCCAAGAGACCCAGTACTTC.

This clone was detected only a few times. This chain joins TRBV28 and TRBJ2-1, with 8 bases matching TRBD1. Germline loops: CDR1 MDHEN, CDR2 SYDVKM. V shed 0 bases, J shed 7 bases, and the junction held 2 bases outside the gene matches. This CDR3 is built from 14 residues. In DNA form, the CDR3 reads TGTGCCAGCAGTTTATGGCAGGGGGCGAATGAGCAGTTCTTC. Translation gives CASSLWQGANEQFF. The variable domain in full, completed from reference TRBV28 and TRBJ2-1, reads DVKVTQSSRYLVKRTGEKVFLECVQDMDHENMFWYRQDPGLGLRLIYFSYDVKMKEKGDIPEGYSVSREKKERFSLILESASTNQTSMYLCASSLWQGANEQFFGPGTRLTVL.

V is TRBV11-2 and J is TRBJ2-7, with 7 bases aligning to TRBD1. This CDR3 is built from 16 residues. Germline V gene lookup returns CDR1 SGHAT and CDR2 FQNNGV. Unmatched junction bases numbered 9, after V lost 1 base and J lost 3 bases. This chain's CDR3 is CASSLAPGTDLYEQYF. CDR3 in DNA: TGTGCCAGCAGCTTAGCACCCGGGACAGACCTCTACGAGCAGTACTTC.

This chain uses TRBV5-1 with TRBJ1-5; 8 nucleotides line up with TRBD1. V dropped 0 bases and J dropped 5; count of bases not matched to a gene: 4. CDR3 length: 15 amino acids. Germline lookup yields CDR1 SGHRS and CDR2 YFSETQ. CDR3 sequence: CASSLDGQGDQPQHF. Here the CDR3 DNA reads TGCGCCAGCAGCTTGGATGGACAGGGAGATCAGCCCCAGCATTTT.